A single sample gave rise to the 22 T cell receptor beta chains below, sequenced in a study of T cell responses to AZD1222 COVID-19 vaccine. TCRdb keeps only in-frame clones here, not all; method: immunoSEQ multiplex PCR. Of 130,000 to 150,000 clones in the sample, approximately 85% are singletons; the top ten hold 5.4%. The sample consisted of peripheral blood, taken 28 days after the second dose of the MenACWY control vaccine. The receptors stem from an adult who received the MenACWY meningococcal vaccine as a control.

The CDR3 DNA reads as TGTGCCAGCAGCCGAGGGGATCCGAATCAGCCCCAGCATTTT. The encoded protein is CASSRGDPNQPQHF. The chain is built from TRBV6-6 and TRBJ1-5; TRBD1 is a possible D gene (5 bases). Germline CDR1 MNHNY, CDR2 SVGAGI (reference sequence). V was shortened by 6 bases and J by 4 bases, with 13 bases between the two germline ends. CDR3 length: 14 residues.

The CDR3 bases are TGTGCCAGCAGCTTAAGGGGGCTAAATGGAAACACCATATATTTT. Translation: CASSLRGLNGNTIYF. This chain joins TRBV11-3 and TRBJ1-3; 7 bases map to TRBD1. This CDR3 contains 15 residues. The germline CDR1 and CDR2 sequences are SGHNT and YENEEA. Unmatched junction bases numbered 4, after V lost 2 bases and J lost 3 bases.

The J gene is TRBJ2-1, the V gene TRBV7-2; D possibly uses TRBD1 or TRBD2 (5 bases each). V lost 5 bases and J 4 bases, leaving 18 bases between the germline ends. This CDR3 contains 16 residues. CDR1 is SGHTA and CDR2 is FQGNSA in the germline V gene. This CDR3 reads CASSLTRDGTYNEQFF. DNA of the CDR3: TGTGCCAGCAGCCTTACTCGGGACGGTACGTACAATGAGCAGTTCTTC. The complete variable domain, with remaining parts taken from reference TRBV7-2 and TRBJ2-1, reads GAGVSQSPSNKVTEKGKDVELRCDPISGHTALYWYRQSLGQGLEFLIYFQGNSAPDKSGLPSDRFSAERTGGSVSTLTIQRTQQEDSAVYLCASSLTRDGTYNEQFFGPGTRLTVL.

The chain carries TRBV5-1 and TRBJ2-1, with D tentatively TRBD2 (6 bases). The V gene lost 0 bases and the J gene lost 4 bases, with 17 bases spanning the gap. The germline CDR1 and CDR2 sequences are SGHRS and YFSETQ. The CDR3 runs to 17 residues. CDR3 residues: CASSLGVWQRVYNEQFF. The CDR3 DNA reads TGCGCCAGCAGCTTGGGGGTTTGGCAGCGGGTGTACAATGAGCAGTTCTTC.

This clone was seen once. The gene calls are TRBV18 and TRBJ2-3; D not certain. V lost 8 bases to trimming and J lost 3 bases, with 6 bases between them. CDR3 size: 11 residues. Germline V gene sequence: CDR1 KGHSH, CDR2 LQKENI. The CDR3 region has the DNA TGTGCCAGCCAAAGGACAGATACGCAGTATTTT. Protein: CASQRTDTQYF.

The chain joins TRBV4-3 to TRBJ2-1, with TRBD2 matching over 11 bases. The V gene end was trimmed by 0 bases and the J gene end by 10 bases; junction bases not matched to a gene: 8. In germline, CDR1 is LGHNA, CDR2 YSLEER. The CDR3 consists of 16 residues. CDR3 nucleotide sequence: TGCGCCAGCAGCCAAGACGGACTAGCGGGCCGGGGGGAGCAGTTCTTC. This codes for CASSQDGLAGRGEQFF.

The rearrangement uses TRBV5-1 and TRBJ2-7; TRBD2 is a possible D gene (6 bases). The CDR3 loop spans 13 amino acids. Germline-derived CDR1 and CDR2 are SGHRS and YFSETQ. V lost 3 bases to trimming and J lost 6 bases, with 13 bases between them. In nucleotides, the CDR3 is TGCGCCAGCAGCTGGACTACAGAGGCCGAGCAGTACTTC. Its protein product is CASSWTTEAEQYF.

This rearrangement joins TRBV9 to TRBJ1-2; 9 bases agree with TRBD1. The CDR3 extends over 14 amino acids. From germline, CDR1 is SGDLS and CDR2 YYNGEE. Trimming removed 4 bases from V and 5 bases from J; junction bases left unmatched: 6. CDR3 sequence reads: CASSSGQGAYGYTF. The CDR3 nucleotides are TGTGCCAGCAGCTCGGGACAGGGCGCATATGGCTACACCTTC.

This clone has a handful of counts. Other DNA sequences in the sample encode the same CDR3. The chain has TRBV9 and TRBJ1-5, with D unresolved. This CDR3 has 15 amino acids. Trimming removed 3 bases from V and 4 bases from J, with 14 bases in between. From germline, CDR1 is SGDLS and CDR2 YYNGEE. CDR3 in amino acids: CASSETGDPNQPQHF. The DNA of the CDR3 is TGTGCCAGCAGCGAAACCGGCGACCCGAATCAGCCCCAGCATTTT.

The chain recombines TRBV11-2 with TRBJ2-1; D not resolved. V was trimmed by 5 bases and J by 9 bases, leaving 14 bases between them. CDR3 size: 13 residues. In germline, CDR1 is SGHAT, CDR2 FQNNGV. CDR3 in amino acids: CASSESLEREQFF. CDR3 DNA: TGTGCCAGCAGCGAATCCCTGGAACGTGAGCAGTTCTTC.

The chain has TRBV7-2 and TRBJ1-1; TRBD1 is a possible D gene (5 bases). The CDR3 loop spans 13 amino acids. Germline assignment: CDR1 SGHTA and CDR2 FQGNSA. Trimming removed 4 bases at V and 5 bases at J, with 11 bases between. For the CDR3, the DNA is TGTGCCAGCAGCTATTCAAGGGGAACTGAAGCTTTCTTT. Translation: CASSYSRGTEAFF.

The chain employs TRBV19 and TRBJ1-2; 8 bases align to TRBD1. Per the germline V gene, CDR1 is LNHDA and CDR2 is SQIVND (reference sequence). The CDR3 has 13 residues. With V trimmed by 5 bases and J by 8 bases, 7 bases remained unmatched. CDR3 sequence (DNA): TGTGCCAGTAGTGAGACAGGGGTACGCGGCTACACCTTC. Translated: CASSETGVRGYTF.

The CDR3: CASSHRPTQGGGYTF. The CDR3 DNA reads as TGTGCCAGCAGCCATAGACCGACCCAGGGAGGTGGCTACACCTTC. This chain links TRBV4-2 with TRBJ1-2, with a weak D call TRBD1 (5 bases). V was clipped by 3 bases and J by 7 bases, with 18 bases between them. Germline V CDR1 and CDR2: LGHNA, YNFKEQ. The CDR3 loop spans 15 amino acids.

This clone showed up just a few times. The chain recombines TRBV3-1 (or the pseudogene TRBV3-2) with TRBJ1-6; D uncertain. Trimming removed 6 bases from V and 8 bases from J, with 11 bases in between. CDR3 length: 13 amino acids. Germline V gene data show CDR1 as LGHDT and CDR2 as YNNKEL (reference sequence). The CDR3: CASRLDPDSPLHF. CDR3 DNA sequence: TGTGCCAGCAGACTCGATCCAGATTCACCCCTCCACTTT.

This clone was seen only a few times. The rearrangement joins TRBV5-4 to TRBJ2-2; D may match TRBD1 or TRBD2 (6 bases each). The CDR3 consists of 14 residues. The germline gives CDR1 SGHNT, CDR2 YYREEE (reference sequence). The V gene lost 4 bases and the J gene lost 7 bases, with 14 bases spanning the gap. CDR3 sequence reads: CASSRGAMIGELFF. The DNA of the CDR3 is TGTGCCAGCAGCAGGGGGGCGATGATCGGGGAGCTGTTTTTT.

The rearrangement links TRBV19 to TRBJ1-2, with D maybe TRBD1 (5 bases). Germline assignment: CDR1 LNHDA and CDR2 SQIVND (reference sequence). Trimming removed 5 bases at V and 0 bases at J, with 16 bases between. This CDR3 spans 16 amino acids. The CDR3: CASSLNLAGSNYGYTF. DNA for the CDR3: TGTGCCAGTAGTTTAAATCTGGCAGGGTCTAACTATGGCTACACCTTC. Drawing the rest from reference TRBV19 and TRBJ1-2, the complete variable domain is DGGITQSPKYLFRKEGQNVTLSCEQNLNHDAMYWYRQDPGQGLRLIYYSQIVNDFQKGDIAEGYSVSREKKESFPLTVTSAQKNPTAFYLCASSLNLAGSNYGYTFGSGTRLTVV.

V usage is TRBV19 and J usage is TRBJ1-5, with 7 nucleotides matching TRBD1. The germline CDR1 and CDR2 sequences are LNHDA and SQIVND (reference sequence). J gave up 4 bases and V 5 bases, and 8 bases lay outside the gene matches. The CDR3 totals 15 residues. CDR3 region: CASSQGTARNQPQHF. The CDR3 nucleotides read TGTGCCAGTAGTCAAGGGACAGCTCGTAATCAGCCCCAGCATTTT.

The chain combines TRBV6-2 or TRBV6-3 with TRBJ2-7; 9 bases are shared with TRBD1. The germline gives CDR1 MNHEY, CDR2 SVGEGT. J lost 6 bases, V lost 0 bases, and 9 bases had no gene match. This CDR3 region has 16 residues. Here the CDR3 reads CASSYSTRTGDSEQYF. CDR3 bases: TGTGCCAGCAGTTACTCGACGAGGACAGGGGATAGCGAGCAGTACTTC.

This chain uses TRBV4-1 with TRBJ1-5; D is uncertain. The CDR3 has 14 amino acids. The V gene lost 0 bases and the J gene lost 3 bases, with 6 bases spanning the gap. In germline, CDR1 is MGHRA, CDR2 YSYEKL. In DNA form, the CDR3 reads TGCGCCAGCAGCCAAGACGCGCTCAATCAGCCCCAGCATTTT. Its translation: CASSQDALNQPQHF.

The V and J genes are TRBV3-1 (or the pseudogene TRBV3-2) and TRBJ2-1, with 11 bases matching TRBD2. The CDR3 runs to 16 residues. CDR1 LGHDT and CDR2 YNNKEL come from the germline V gene (reference sequence). V gave up 5 bases and J gave up 3 bases; unmatched junction bases: 6. The CDR3 DNA reads TGTGCCAGCAGCGAGACCGGGACTAGCGGCTACAATGAGCAGTTCTTC. Translated, it gives CASSETGTSGYNEQFF.

The gene calls are TRBV6-5 and TRBJ1-2; 8 bases match TRBD1. J gave up 5 bases and V 6 bases, and 11 bases lay outside the gene matches. In germline, CDR1 is MNHEY, CDR2 SVGAGI. The CDR3 spans 15 residues. CDR3 protein: CASRNADRGPYGYTF. The CDR3 DNA is TGTGCCAGCAGAAACGCTGACAGGGGCCCGTATGGCTACACCTTC.

V usage is TRBV5-1 and J usage is TRBJ2-7, with TRBD2 matching over 11 bases. V dropped 0 bases and J dropped 6; count of bases not matched to a gene: 8. This CDR3 has 16 residues. Germline-derived CDR1 and CDR2 are SGHRS and YFSETQ. As DNA, the CDR3 is TGCGCCAGCAGCTTGGAAATCCTAGCGGGAGGATCCGAGCAGTACTTC. Translated: CASSLEILAGGSEQYF.